This TCR beta chain was retrieved from a study of T cells in Graves' hyperthyroidism and ophthalmopathy. The V gene lost 6 bases and the J gene lost 2 bases, with 17 bases spanning the gap. The germline V gene encodes CDR1 DFQATT and CDR2 SNEGSKA (reference sequence). This CDR3 contains 14 residues. At least 3 on the Clinical Activity Score was recorded for ophthalmopathy patients, who also had NOSPECS grade at least 4 and duration under 3 months. Thyroid ultrasound, orbital computed tomography, clinical symptoms, and serum thyroxine and TRAb underpinned diagnoses. Regions amplified from RNA transcripts were the TCR beta CDR3 regions. HTBI primers were used for first-round RT-PCR of the TCR CDR3. TCRdb itself ran the multiplex PCR reads through MiXCR, one entry per CDR3 protein. The sample has 490,000 or so distinct CDR3 sequences; 15% to 20% are singletons. This clonotype was seen many times.

The source is a woman between 25 and 40 years old with Graves' ophthalmopathy. What was sequenced was blood. The chain carries TRBV20-1 and TRBJ2-7; D tentatively fits TRBD1 or TRBD2 (5 bases each). The CDR3: CSALPGPAAYEQYF. CDR3 bases: TGCAGTGCCCTTCCGGGGCCGGCTGCCTACGAGCAGTACTTC.